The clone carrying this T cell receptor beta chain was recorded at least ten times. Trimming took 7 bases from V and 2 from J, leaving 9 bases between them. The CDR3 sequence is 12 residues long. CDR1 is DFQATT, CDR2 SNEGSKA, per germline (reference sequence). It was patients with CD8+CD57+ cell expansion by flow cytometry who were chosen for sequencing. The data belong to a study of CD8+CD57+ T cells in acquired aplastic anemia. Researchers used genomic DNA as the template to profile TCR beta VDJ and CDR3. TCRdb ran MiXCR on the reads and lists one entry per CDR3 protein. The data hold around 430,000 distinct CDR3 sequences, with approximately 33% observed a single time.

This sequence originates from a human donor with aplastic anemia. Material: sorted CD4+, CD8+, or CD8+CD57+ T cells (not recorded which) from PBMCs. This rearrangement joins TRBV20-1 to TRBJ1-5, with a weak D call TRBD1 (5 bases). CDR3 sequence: CSGQGGNQPQHF. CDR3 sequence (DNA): TGCAGTGGTCAGGGTGGCAATCAGCCCCAGCATTTT.